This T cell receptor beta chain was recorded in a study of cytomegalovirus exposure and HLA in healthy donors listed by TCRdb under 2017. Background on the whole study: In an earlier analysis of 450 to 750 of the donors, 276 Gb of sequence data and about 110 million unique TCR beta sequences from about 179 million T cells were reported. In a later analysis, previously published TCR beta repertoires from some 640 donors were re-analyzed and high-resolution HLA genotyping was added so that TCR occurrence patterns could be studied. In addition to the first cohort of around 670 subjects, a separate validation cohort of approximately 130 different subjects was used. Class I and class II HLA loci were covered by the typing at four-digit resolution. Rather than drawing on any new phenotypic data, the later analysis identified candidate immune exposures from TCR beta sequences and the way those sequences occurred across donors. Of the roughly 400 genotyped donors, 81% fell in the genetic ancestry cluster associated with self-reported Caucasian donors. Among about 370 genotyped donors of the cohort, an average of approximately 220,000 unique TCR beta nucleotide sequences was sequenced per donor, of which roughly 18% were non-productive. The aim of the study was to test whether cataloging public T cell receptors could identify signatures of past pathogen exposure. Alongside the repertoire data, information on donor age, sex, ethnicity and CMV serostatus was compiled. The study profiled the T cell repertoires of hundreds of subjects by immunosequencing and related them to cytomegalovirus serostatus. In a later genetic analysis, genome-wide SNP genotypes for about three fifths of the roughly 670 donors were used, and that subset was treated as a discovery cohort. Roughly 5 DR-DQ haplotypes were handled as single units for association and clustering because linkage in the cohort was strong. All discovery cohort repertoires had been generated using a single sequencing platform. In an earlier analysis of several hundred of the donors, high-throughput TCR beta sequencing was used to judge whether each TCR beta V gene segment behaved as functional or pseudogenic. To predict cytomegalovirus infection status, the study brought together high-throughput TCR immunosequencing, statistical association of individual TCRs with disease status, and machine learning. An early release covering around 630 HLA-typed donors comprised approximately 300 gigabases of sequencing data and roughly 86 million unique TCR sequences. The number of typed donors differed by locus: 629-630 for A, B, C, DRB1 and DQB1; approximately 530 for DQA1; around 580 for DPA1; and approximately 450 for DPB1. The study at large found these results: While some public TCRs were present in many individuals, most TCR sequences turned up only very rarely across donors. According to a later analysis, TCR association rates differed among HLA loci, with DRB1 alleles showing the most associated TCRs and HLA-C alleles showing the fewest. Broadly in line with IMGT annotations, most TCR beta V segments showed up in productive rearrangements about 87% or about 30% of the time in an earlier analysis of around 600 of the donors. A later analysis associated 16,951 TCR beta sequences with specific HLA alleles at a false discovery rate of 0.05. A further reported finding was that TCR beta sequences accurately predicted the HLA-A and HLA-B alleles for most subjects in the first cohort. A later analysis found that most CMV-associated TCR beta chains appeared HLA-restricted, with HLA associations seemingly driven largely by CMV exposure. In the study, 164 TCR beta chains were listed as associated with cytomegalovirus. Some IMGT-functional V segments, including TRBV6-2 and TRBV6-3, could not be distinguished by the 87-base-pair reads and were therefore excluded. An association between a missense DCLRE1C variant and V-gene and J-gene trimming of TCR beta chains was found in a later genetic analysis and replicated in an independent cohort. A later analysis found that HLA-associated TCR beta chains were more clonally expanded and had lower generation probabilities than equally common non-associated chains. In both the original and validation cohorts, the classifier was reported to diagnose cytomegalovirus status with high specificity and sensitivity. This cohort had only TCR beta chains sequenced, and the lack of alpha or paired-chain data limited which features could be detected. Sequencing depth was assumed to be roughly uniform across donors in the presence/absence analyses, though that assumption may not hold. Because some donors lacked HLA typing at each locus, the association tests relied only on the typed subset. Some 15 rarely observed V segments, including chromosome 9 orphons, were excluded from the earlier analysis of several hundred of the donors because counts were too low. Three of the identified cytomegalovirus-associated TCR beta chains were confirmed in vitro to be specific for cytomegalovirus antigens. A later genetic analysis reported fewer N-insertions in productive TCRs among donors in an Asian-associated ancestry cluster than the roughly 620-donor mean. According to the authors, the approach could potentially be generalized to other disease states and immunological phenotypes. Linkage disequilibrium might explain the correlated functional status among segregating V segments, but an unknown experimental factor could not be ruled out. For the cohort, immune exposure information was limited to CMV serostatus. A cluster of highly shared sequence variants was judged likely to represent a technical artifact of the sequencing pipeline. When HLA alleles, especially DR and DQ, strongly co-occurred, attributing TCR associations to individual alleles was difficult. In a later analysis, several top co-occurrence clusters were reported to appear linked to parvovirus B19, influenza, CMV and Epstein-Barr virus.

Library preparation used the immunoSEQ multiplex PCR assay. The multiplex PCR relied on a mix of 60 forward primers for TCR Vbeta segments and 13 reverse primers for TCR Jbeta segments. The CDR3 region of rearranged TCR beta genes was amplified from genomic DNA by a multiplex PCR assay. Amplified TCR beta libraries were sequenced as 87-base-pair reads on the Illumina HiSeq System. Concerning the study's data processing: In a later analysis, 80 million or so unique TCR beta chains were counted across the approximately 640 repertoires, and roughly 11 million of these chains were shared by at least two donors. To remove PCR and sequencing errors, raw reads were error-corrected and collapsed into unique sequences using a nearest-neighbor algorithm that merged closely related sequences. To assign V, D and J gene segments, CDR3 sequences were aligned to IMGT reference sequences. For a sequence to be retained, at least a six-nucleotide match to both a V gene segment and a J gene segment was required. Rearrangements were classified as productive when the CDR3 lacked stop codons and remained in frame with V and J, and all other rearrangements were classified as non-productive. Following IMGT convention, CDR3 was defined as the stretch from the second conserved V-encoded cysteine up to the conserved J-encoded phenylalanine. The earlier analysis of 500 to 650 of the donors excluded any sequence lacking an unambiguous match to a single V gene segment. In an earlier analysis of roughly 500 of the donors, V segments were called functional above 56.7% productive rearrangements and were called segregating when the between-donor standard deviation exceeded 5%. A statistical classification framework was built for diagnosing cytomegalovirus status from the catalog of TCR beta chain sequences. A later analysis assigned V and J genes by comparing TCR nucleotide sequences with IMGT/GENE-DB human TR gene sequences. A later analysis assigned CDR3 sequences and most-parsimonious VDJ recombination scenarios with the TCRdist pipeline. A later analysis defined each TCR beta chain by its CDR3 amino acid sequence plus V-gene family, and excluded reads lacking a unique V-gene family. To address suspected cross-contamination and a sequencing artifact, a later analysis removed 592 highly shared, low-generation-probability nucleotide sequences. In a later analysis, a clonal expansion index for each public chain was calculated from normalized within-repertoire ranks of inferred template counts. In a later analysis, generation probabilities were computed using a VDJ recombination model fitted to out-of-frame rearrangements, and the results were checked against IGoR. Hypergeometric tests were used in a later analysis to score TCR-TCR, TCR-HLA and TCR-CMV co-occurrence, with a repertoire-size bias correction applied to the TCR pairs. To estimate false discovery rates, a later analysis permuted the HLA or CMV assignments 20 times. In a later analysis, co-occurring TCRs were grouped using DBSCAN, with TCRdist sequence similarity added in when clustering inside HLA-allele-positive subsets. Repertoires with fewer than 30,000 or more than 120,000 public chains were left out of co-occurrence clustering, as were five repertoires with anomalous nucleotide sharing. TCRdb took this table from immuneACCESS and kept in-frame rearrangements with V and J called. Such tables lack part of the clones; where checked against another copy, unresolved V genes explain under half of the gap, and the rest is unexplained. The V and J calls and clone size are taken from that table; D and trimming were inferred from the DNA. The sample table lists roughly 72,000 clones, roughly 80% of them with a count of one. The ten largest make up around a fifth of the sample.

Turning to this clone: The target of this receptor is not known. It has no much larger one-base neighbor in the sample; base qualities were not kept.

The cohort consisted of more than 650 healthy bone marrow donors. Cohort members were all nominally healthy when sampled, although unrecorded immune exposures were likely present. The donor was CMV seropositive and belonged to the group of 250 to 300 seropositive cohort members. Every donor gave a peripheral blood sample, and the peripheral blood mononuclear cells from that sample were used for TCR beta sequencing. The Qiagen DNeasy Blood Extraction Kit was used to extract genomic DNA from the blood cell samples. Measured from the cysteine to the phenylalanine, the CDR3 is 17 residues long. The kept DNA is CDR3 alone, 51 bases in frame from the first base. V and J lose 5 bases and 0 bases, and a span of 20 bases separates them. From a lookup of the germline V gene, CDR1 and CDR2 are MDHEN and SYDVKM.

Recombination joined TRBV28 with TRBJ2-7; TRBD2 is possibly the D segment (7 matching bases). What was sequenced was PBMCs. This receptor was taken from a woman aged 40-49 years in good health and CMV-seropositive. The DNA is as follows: TGTGCCAGCAGTCCCCTGGGGGGGGGCCCCCTCTCCTACGAGCAGTACTTC. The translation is CASSPLGGGPLSYEQYF.